The rows below give T cell receptor beta chains drawn from one sample of a study of PD-1 blockade in classical Hodgkin lymphoma. Generated by immunoSEQ multiplex PCR, the TCRdb table keeps only in-frame clones and is missing some. The data hold around 65,000 clones, with 75% to 90% observed a single time. The sequences come from peripheral blood mononuclear cells (PBMCs), collected at baseline. The receptor source for this set is a human donor with classical Hodgkin lymphoma. The conserved cysteine and the conserved F or W are not part of the CDR3 here.

V	J	CDR3
TRBV2	TRBJ1-2	ASNGGGDGYT
TRBV5-8	TRBJ1-6	ARPGQGNSPLH
TRBV6-6	TRBJ2-2	ASSYRMPAELF
TRBV7-9	TRBJ2-7	ASSFADFLGEQY
TRBV6-5	TRBJ2-7	ASSQGQGRYEQY
TRBV4-1	TRBJ1-6	ASSRTGGNSPLH
TRBV19	TRBJ1-1	ASSIAGERNTEAF
TRBV27	TRBJ2-3	ASSLSFQALTDTQY
TRBV21-1	TRBJ1-3	ASSKRAPSEGTIY
TRBV6-6	TRBJ1-6	ASRMTGALSSPLH
TRBV13	TRBJ2-5	ASSLGGGEETQY
TRBV27	TRBJ2-2	ASSSRTHTGELF
TRBV28	TRBJ1-1	ASSLRTEAF
TRBV27	TRBJ2-1	ASSPQPPVSYNEQF
TRBV9	TRBJ1-1	ASSVEEQGAQDEAF
TRBV5-4	TRBJ2-4	ASSLFSGIENIQY
TRBV30	TRBJ1-6	AWKWGGFGSPLH
TRBV27	TRBJ2-5	ASSSAGPLQETQY
TRBV9	TRBJ2-1	ASSPGLAFYEQF
TRBV6-6	TRBJ2-7	ASSYSTSGPTYEQY
TRBV14	TRBJ1-2	ASSTDRTYGYT
TRBV15	TRBJ1-4	ATSRVGANEKLF
TRBV19	TRBJ2-7	ASSIGSGTDYEQY
TRBV27	TRBJ2-7	ASSLAGHDAYEQY
TRBV7-9	TRBJ2-7	ASSLVLGYEQY
TRBV5-6	TRBJ2-2	ASSPRLGELF
TRBV6-6	TRBJ1-2	ASRTGTGSIYGYT
TRBV9	TRBJ2-2	ASSVARAGNTGELF
TRBV20-1	TRBJ2-7	SARDQWEQY
TRBV6-5	TRBJ2-7	ASMVGGVSYEQY
TRBV2	TRBJ2-7	ASSEGSSGGTGYNEQY
TRBV29-1	TRBJ1-2	SVNSRGYT
TRBV19	TRBJ1-6	ASSIRGSNSPLH
TRBV13	TRBJ2-3	ASSLGGQGADTQY
TRBV2	TRBJ2-2	ASNGGSGPRGGELF
TRBV2	TRBJ1-2	AGQQGLNYGYT
TRBV7-6	TRBJ2-1	ASSSGPRLDEQF
TRBV5-4	TRBJ2-1	ASSLGVPNEQF
TRBV11-2	TRBJ2-5	ASSFWPPGTSQQETQY
TRBV7-9	TRBJ1-2	ATSRVNFYGYT
TRBV4-1	TRBJ2-1	ASSQGQDPYNEQF
TRBV5-1	TRBJ1-5	ASSLEGTQPQH
TRBV7-9	TRBJ1-1	ASSGRRVGELNTEAF
TRBV4-1	TRBJ2-7	ASSQDSAGGGEQY
TRBV5-4	TRBJ2-7	ASSFFGGQGGTFLYEQY
TRBV1	TRBJ1-3	TSSQDRAQDWEEGNTIY
TRBV13	TRBJ2-7	ASSLGQATYEQY
TRBV2	TRBJ2-1	ASSELLEEQF
TRBV19	TRBJ1-2	ASRITGGRGYT
TRBV6-5	TRBJ1-1	ASRFYRANTEAF
TRBV5-6	TRBJ1-4	ASRGFATNEKLF
TRBV5-1	TRBJ1-1	ASSLARRVNTEAF
TRBV21-1	TRBJ2-7	ASSKARAGRGEQY
TRBV7-6	TRBJ2-2	ASSSTGGPTGELF
TRBV7-2	TRBJ2-5	ASSLARGSGETQY
TRBV12-5	TRBJ2-1	ASGLPRDRGLRNEQF
TRBV4-1	TRBJ2-2	ASSRRKASESNTGELF
TRBV2	TRBJ2-7	ASSEWASVVGTSDHEQY
TRBV10-1	TRBJ1-1	ASSESWGTEAF
TRBV5-6	TRBJ2-2	ASSLVQGPTGELF